This TCR beta chain is drawn from a study of cytomegalovirus exposure and HLA in healthy donors. Findings and limits, study-wide: Per published reports, the classifier diagnosed cytomegalovirus status with high specificity and sensitivity. Later work found most CMV-associated TCR beta chains apparently HLA-restricted.

This CDR3 is built from 14 residues. The germline V gene encodes CDR1 SNHLY and CDR2 FYNNEI. Trimming took 6 bases from V and 5 from J; bases not matched to a gene: 6. The sample holds a few counts of this clone. Its antigen is not known. The PCR contained 60 Vbeta and 13 Jbeta primers. Here immunoSEQ multiplex PCR was the method, and the copy in TCRdb shows in-frame clones only, minus some. The sample lists 80,000 to 95,000 clones, roughly 63% occurring once. This receptor was taken from a woman in her 30s in good health and CMV-seronegative. The chain recombines TRBV2 with TRBJ1-1; 10 nucleotides match TRBD1. Material for sequencing was PBMCs. The CDR3 DNA sequence: TGTGCCAGCAGGGATAGGACAGGGGGGACTGAAGCTTTCTTT. It encodes CASRDRTGGTEAFF. Drawing the rest from reference TRBV2 and TRBJ1-1, the complete variable domain is EPEVTQTPSHQVTQMGQEVILRCVPISNHLYFYWYRQILGQKVEFLVSFYNNEISEKSEIFDDQFSVERPDGSNFTLKIRSTKLEDSAMYFCASRDRTGGTEAFFGQGTRLTVV.